Each of the 8 T cell receptor beta chains below was sequenced from the same sample in a study of spatial heterogeneity in lung cancer. As for time point: sample taken at primary tumor resection. One entry per CDR3 protein, called by TCRdb with MiXCR from the 5' RACE reads. This repertoire shows tens of thousands of distinct CDR3 sequences, 4.6% found once; its top ten account for about 7.7%. This specimen was PBMCs, taken at surgery. The receptors originated from a male donor with early-stage non-small cell lung cancer.

This clonotype was picked up many times. The genes are TRBV5-1 and TRBJ1-4, with D maybe TRBD1 (6 bases). Germline loops: CDR1 SGHRS, CDR2 YFSETQ. CDR3 length: 14 residues. The germline V and J ends were trimmed by 7 bases and 7 bases, with 17 bases remaining between them. The CDR3 coding sequence is TGCGCCAGCCGCCCGGGGGCCGGGGGTGAAAAACTGTTTTTT. It encodes CASRPGAGGEKLFF. The full variable domain, in which reference TRBV5-1 and TRBJ1-4 provide the parts outside the CDR3, is KAGVTQTPRYLIKTRGQQVTLSCSPISGHRSVSWYQQTPGQGLQFLFEYFSETQRNKGNFPGRFSGRQFSNSRSEMNVSTLELGDSALYLCASRPGAGGEKLFFGSGTQLSVL.

This clonotype was observed at least ten times. The V call is TRBV30, the J call TRBJ1-5; maybe TRBD1 (6 bases). V lost 1 base to trimming and J lost 1 base, with 11 bases between them. The CDR3 is 15 residues long. CDR1 GTSNPN and CDR2 SVGIG come from the germline V gene (reference sequence). CDR3: CAWSDQGTSNQPQHF. The CDR3 nucleotides read TGTGCCTGGAGTGATCAGGGGACAAGCAATCAGCCCCAGCATTTT.

This clonotype is labeled as medium-sized. The chain uses TRBV6-2 or TRBV6-3 and TRBJ1-5; a possible D gene is TRBD1 (5 bases). Trimming removed 2 bases from V and 7 bases from J, with 15 bases in between. This CDR3 region has 15 residues. In germline, CDR1 is MNHEY, CDR2 SVGEGT. This CDR3 reads CASSYGRQGPQPQHF. In DNA form, the CDR3 reads TGTGCCAGCAGTTACGGCCGCCAGGGTCCCCAGCCCCAGCATTTT.

The sample holds many counts of this clonotype. This sequence joins TRBV2 and TRBJ2-7; D possibly corresponds to TRBD1 (7 bases). CDR1 and CDR2 from the germline V gene are SNHLY and FYNNEI. This CDR3 has 13 amino acids. Trimming shortened V by 8 bases and J by 2 bases, and 13 bases separated the two germline ends. The CDR3 spells CASLRDRTYEQYF. In DNA, the CDR3 is TGTGCCAGCCTGCGGGACAGAACCTACGAGCAGTACTTC.

Many counts were recorded for this clonotype. V and J are TRBV9 and TRBJ1-3, with unresolved D. The CDR3 covers 12 residues. Germline CDR1 and CDR2: SGDLS and YYNGEE. Deletions cut 6 bases from V and 0 bases from J, with 4 bases between. This chain's CDR3 is CASKGSGNTIYF. The CDR3 DNA reads as TGTGCCAGCAAAGGCTCTGGAAACACCATATATTTT.

This clonotype has a handful of counts. The chain's CDR3 is CASSLAPTTAVEGYTF. CDR3 DNA sequence: TGTGCCAGCAGCTTAGCGCCAACGACAGCGGTTGAGGGCTACACCTTC. V is TRBV7-3 and J is TRBJ1-2; tentative D call: TRBD1 (5 bases). This CDR3 has 16 residues. Germline V gene sequence: CDR1 SGHTA, CDR2 FQGTGA. Trimming left V 2 bases short and J 8 bases short, with 21 bases between.

The CDR3 nucleotides are TGTGCCAGTAGTACGCAGGGCGGTGAAAAACTGTTTTTT. Protein: CASSTQGGEKLFF. The chain uses TRBV19 and TRBJ1-4; weak D call: TRBD1 (5 bases). This CDR3 has 13 residues. Trimming cost V 4 bases and J 7 bases, with 10 bases left between them. Germline-derived CDR1 and CDR2 are LNHDA and SQIVND (reference sequence).

This clonotype has at least ten counts. This sequence joins TRBV30 and TRBJ2-7, with TRBD1 identical over 9 bases. J was trimmed by 6 bases and V by 7 bases; bases with no gene match: 10. The CDR3 extends over 13 amino acids. Germline CDR1 is GTSNPN and CDR2 is SVGIG (reference sequence). The CDR3 region is CAFRGQGSGEQYF. In DNA, the CDR3 is TGTGCCTTCAGGGGACAGGGCTCGGGCGAGCAGTACTTC.